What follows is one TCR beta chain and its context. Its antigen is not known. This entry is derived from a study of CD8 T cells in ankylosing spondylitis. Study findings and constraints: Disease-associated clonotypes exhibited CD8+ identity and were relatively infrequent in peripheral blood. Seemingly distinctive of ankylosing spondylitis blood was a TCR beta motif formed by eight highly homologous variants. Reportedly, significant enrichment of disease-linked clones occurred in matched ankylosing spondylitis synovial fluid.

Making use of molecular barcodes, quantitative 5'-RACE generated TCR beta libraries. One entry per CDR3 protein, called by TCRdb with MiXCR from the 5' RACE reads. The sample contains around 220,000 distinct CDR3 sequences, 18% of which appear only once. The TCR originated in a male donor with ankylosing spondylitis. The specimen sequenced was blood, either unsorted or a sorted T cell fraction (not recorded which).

The CDR3 DNA sequence: TGTGCCAGCAGCCCGGGACTAGCGGGAACGGTTACGCAGTATTTT. Its protein is CASSPGLAGTVTQYF. The V gene is TRBV7-8, the J gene TRBJ2-3, with TRBD2 identical over 13 bases. V dropped 5 bases and J dropped 8; count of bases not matched to a gene: 7. The CDR3 is 15 amino acids. Germline V gene sequence: CDR1 SGHVS, CDR2 FQNEAQ.